The source of this T cell receptor (beta chain) is a study of blood T cells in healthy people across ages. A second PCR of roughly 7 to 11 cycles used a sample-barcoded 5' primer and a J-beta primer mix. TCRdb passed the 5' RACE reads through MiXCR, listing each CDR3 protein once. The sample has about 1,600,000 distinct CDR3 sequences, around 42% seen once. V was pared by 7 bases and J by 1 base, with 10 bases between. Per germline, CDR1 DFQATT and CDR2 SNEGSKA (reference sequence). This CDR3 region has 13 residues. The donors, all healthy, were Caucasians living in Russia, aged about 6 to 100. As concerns this clonotype: As yet, its antigen is unknown.

Findings and limits, study-wide: Researchers judged that diversity estimates from one million T cells fell short of true values.

The specimen was blood. The TCR comes from a woman between 18 and 29 years old in good health. V and J are TRBV20-1 and TRBJ2-2; TRBD1 is a possible D gene (5 bases). The CDR3 DNA follows: TGCAGTGTGCAGACAGTGAACACCGGGGAGCTGTTTTTT. Protein product: CSVQTVNTGELFF.